These 9 T cell receptor beta chains were all obtained from the same sample, sequenced in a study of blood T cell repertoires in COVID-19. Using immunoSEQ multiplex PCR, the repertoire was profiled, and TCRdb retains in-frame clones only, with some absent. The table records approximately 220,000 clones, 83% of them present only once. The sample was PBMCs or T cells enriched from blood (not recorded which). The receptors here all came from a woman in her forties or fifties who had been exposed to COVID-19.

The J gene is TRBJ2-2, the V gene TRBV29-1, with 10 bases aligning to TRBD2. V lost 7 bases, J lost 4 bases, and 3 bases stayed unmatched. This CDR3 has 13 amino acids. In germline, CDR1 is SQVTM, CDR2 ANQGSEA. CDR3 bases: TGCAGCGGTATAGCGGGGGGCACCGGGGAGCTGTTTTTT. This sequence encodes CSGIAGGTGELFF.

The gene calls are TRBV7-9 and TRBJ1-2, with a weak D call TRBD1 (6 bases). Germline V lookup: CDR1 SEHNR, CDR2 FQNEAQ (reference sequence). This CDR3 contains 18 residues. V was shortened by 5 bases and J by 4 bases, with 26 bases between the two germline ends. The CDR3 here is CASSAISGVLRSSYGYTF. CDR3 coding DNA: TGTGCCAGCAGCGCCATATCAGGGGTTTTGAGATCTAGCTATGGCTACACCTTC.

This clone was seen a few times. The chain combines TRBV28 with TRBJ1-1, with 8 bases lining up with TRBD1. Looked up from germline, CDR1 is MDHEN and CDR2 is SYDVKM. This CDR3 is built from 15 residues. V was pared by 4 bases and J by 6 bases, with 10 bases of the junction left unmatched. The CDR3 here is CASSSYQGARSEAFF. The DNA of the CDR3 is TGTGCCAGCAGTTCTTATCAGGGGGCGCGCTCTGAAGCTTTCTTT.

V gene TRBV18 combines with J gene TRBJ1-2; D is unresolved. The CDR3 loop spans 13 amino acids. Trimming left V 3 bases short and J 3 bases short, with 8 bases between. CDR1 and CDR2 (germline): KGHSH, LQKENI. CDR3 nucleotide sequence: TGTGCCAGCTCACCGTGGCATGACTATGGCTACACCTTC. Translated, it gives CASSPWHDYGYTF.

This chain joins TRBV5-1 and TRBJ2-1; 9 bases fit TRBD1. The ends lost 5 bases at V and 7 bases at J; junction bases unmatched: 10. There are 15 residues in the CDR3. The germline V gene has CDR1 SGHRS and CDR2 YFSETQ. CDR3 in amino acids: CASRPFDRGGNEQFF. CDR3 nucleotide sequence: TGCGCCAGCAGACCGTTCGACAGGGGGGGTAATGAGCAGTTCTTC.

The CDR3 sequence is CASSQDKRGDRQETQYF. CDR3 DNA: TGCGCCAGCAGCCAAGATAAGCGAGGGGACAGACAAGAGACCCAGTACTTC. This chain links TRBV4-1 with TRBJ2-5, with 7 positions matching TRBD1. V dropped 0 bases and J dropped 2; count of bases not matched to a gene: 9. CDR1 MGHRA and CDR2 YSYEKL come from the germline V gene. The CDR3 contains 17 residues.

Written as DNA, the CDR3 is TGTGCCAGCAGCTTAGCCCGACTGAACACCGGGGAGCTGTTTTTT. Amino acids: CASSLARLNTGELFF. The rearrangement joins TRBV7-8 to TRBJ2-2; D not resolved. CDR1 is SGHVS and CDR2 is FQNEAQ in the germline V gene. The CDR3 is made up of 15 amino acids. V gave up 0 bases and J gave up 1 base, with 6 bases separating them.

This chain links TRBV7-9 with TRBJ1-1, with 8 bases aligning to TRBD1. This CDR3 spans 16 amino acids. V shed 2 bases, J shed 2 bases, and the junction held 7 bases outside the gene matches. CDR1 SEHNR and CDR2 FQNEAQ come from the germline V gene (reference sequence). The CDR3 nucleotides read TGTGCCAGCAGCTTACCTGACAGGGGATTAAACACTGAAGCTTTCTTT. Protein product: CASSLPDRGLNTEAFF.

The chain combines TRBV19 with TRBJ1-5; D is unresolved. Per germline, CDR1 LNHDA and CDR2 SQIVND (reference sequence). Trimming removed 2 bases at V and 0 bases at J, with 8 bases between. The CDR3 is 15 amino acids. The CDR3 sequence is CASSISGVSNQPQHF. The CDR3 DNA reads TGTGCCAGTAGTATATCCGGGGTTAGCAATCAGCCCCAGCATTTT.